This section outlines one T cell receptor (beta chain) sequence together with its context. The clone's antigen remains unknown. No qualities accompany the bases; no much larger clone lies one base away. The protocol used for the library was RT-PCR. Sequencing used a NextSeq 550. TCRdb redid the processing of the public reads, applying fastp at Q25 and MiXCR, and retained in-frame beta chains. Entries are consolidated by CDR3 protein sequence, retaining the most common genes and DNA. The sample table shows approximately 430,000 distinct CDR3 sequences, and 15% to 20% are seen once. The ten largest clonotypes hold 6% to 8% of the sample. This sample was taken from a study of patients and donors after allogeneic stem cell transplantation (TCRdb year 2020). Relative to germline, V is 3 bases shorter and J is 7 bases shorter, with 16 bases between their ends. The germline V gene supplies CDR1 MGHRA and CDR2 YSYEKL. The CDR3, cysteine through phenylalanine, is 15 amino acids long. Of the read, only the CDR3 DNA is kept; its 45 bases are in frame from base 1.

Sequencing used blood, either unsorted or a sorted T cell fraction (not recorded which). The rearranged segments are TRBV4-1 and TRBJ2-1, with no reliable assignment of the D segment. This TCR came from a human donor who was either an allogeneic HSCT recipient or a stem cell or donor lymphocyte infusion donor (not recorded which). It is not recorded whose cells these are; they may come from a transplant donor. The CDR3 loop reads CASSQWWGARNEQFF. Here is the DNA: TGCGCCAGCAGCCAGTGGTGGGGTGCGAGGAATGAGCAGTTCTTC.